The clone carrying this TCR beta chain was observed many times. This CDR3 is built from 12 residues. Germline loops: CDR1 SQVTM, CDR2 ANQGSEA. Trimming stripped 6 bases from V and 12 bases from J, with 20 bases between. A second about 6 to 12 cycle PCR used barcoded and J-beta primers. One entry per CDR3 protein, called by TCRdb with MiXCR from the 5' RACE reads. The sample lists approximately 960,000 distinct CDR3 sequences, roughly 28% occurring once. The data are from a study of blood T cells in healthy people across ages. This sample was shared with a second study, whose subject was T cells of mothers and their children.

The sequence was obtained from a woman in her 40s in good health. The chain links TRBV29-1 to TRBJ2-5; a weak D match, TRBD1 (6 bases). The sequencing sample was made of blood. CDR3 sequence reads: CSVEQGEGFEYF. The CDR3 coding sequence is TGCAGCGTGGAACAGGGTGAAGGCTTCGAGTACTTC.